The present entry profiles one TCR beta chain with its context. What it binds is unknown. Trimming cost V 0 bases and J 3 bases; bases outside gene matches: 4. Germline V lookup: CDR1 LGHNA, CDR2 YNFKEQ. The CDR3 is 16 amino acids. The entry originates in a study of long-term antiretroviral therapy in people with HIV. Notes on the study in general: Diversity increased after ART yet remained lower than in transplant donor controls. The repertoire was dominated at all time points by clones expanded before ART.

There was at least one pre-ART PBMC sample for each donor, plus at least two post-ART PBMC samples. With survey level as its setting, the immunoSEQ assay was v3.0. Clones were read by immunoSEQ multiplex PCR, and TCRdb kept only the in-frame ones, dropping some. The table includes 15,000 or so clones, less than 95% detected once. The V and J genes are TRBV4-2 and TRBJ2-1, with 8 positions matching TRBD2. The receptor comes from a woman aged 45-65 years with HIV. The sequencing here drew on unsorted PBMCs, taken 6 to 6.5 years after starting antiretroviral therapy. CDR3 sequence reads: CASSQDRSGSYNEQFF. CDR3 in DNA: TGTGCCAGCAGCCAAGATCGGAGCGGGAGCTACAATGAGCAGTTCTTC.